This T cell receptor (beta chain) is drawn from a study of blood T cell repertoires in COVID-19. Across the study: COVID-19 samples collected from the United States, Italy and Spain covered acute and convalescent phases. T cells, B-cell-depleted T cells, or PBMCs provided the cDNA or gDNA that served as material.

The V and J ends lost 6 bases and 6 bases, in that order; junction bases with no gene match: 7. Germline lookup yields CDR1 MNHEY and CDR2 SVGAGI. The CDR3 length is 13 residues. In the source study's methods: Amplification of reference gene primers was used by the study to estimate nucleated cell counts. Sequencing used immunoSEQ multiplex PCR; TCRdb keeps in-frame clones, though not all of them. V and J calls and clone size are copied from that table; D and trimming were computed from the DNA. The sample lists some 190,000 clones; about 76% were seen once. This receptor was obtained from a woman in her forties or fifties with active or convalescent COVID-19. The chain carries TRBV6-5 and TRBJ1-1; 7 bases line up with TRBD1. The sequencing sample was made of peripheral blood. CDR3 protein: CASRRGRVSEAFF. CDR3 in DNA: TGTGCCAGCAGGAGGGGGCGCGTGTCTGAAGCTTTCTTT.